Below are 10 T cell receptor beta chains sequenced from a single sample in a study of patients and donors after allogeneic stem cell transplantation. Each CDR3 protein is one row after TCRdb ran MiXCR on the RT-PCR reads. This sample yields 40,000 to 45,000 distinct CDR3 sequences, of which 30% to 40% are seen a single time; roughly 70% belongs to the top ten. Sequencing was done on a sample of blood, either unsorted or a sorted T cell fraction (not recorded which). These receptors all stem from a human donor who was either an allogeneic HSCT recipient or a stem cell or donor lymphocyte infusion donor (not recorded which). It is not recorded whose cells these are; they may come from a transplant donor.

As to this clonotype: A read error is likely, as this CDR3 ends without the conserved phenylalanine or tryptophan. This chain uses TRBV6-5 with TRBJ1-6; D gene uncertain. Germline CDR1 MNHEY, CDR2 SVGAGI. This CDR3 region has 14 residues. Trimming pared 6 bases from V and 5 bases from J, leaving 11 bases between. The CDR3 is CASSRQPHNSPLHY. The CDR3 bases are TGTGCCAGCAGCCGCCAGCCACATAATTCACCCCTCCACTAT.

This clonotype was counted a few times. The V gene is TRBV6-6, the J gene TRBJ1-1; 11 bases line up with TRBD1. V dropped 2 bases and J dropped 5; count of bases not matched to a gene: 4. Germline V lookup: CDR1 MNHNY, CDR2 SVGAGI (reference sequence). The CDR3 loop spans 15 amino acids. The CDR3 sequence is CASSYAGTGGTEAFF. The CDR3 DNA sequence: TGTGCCAGCAGTTACGCGGGGACAGGGGGAACTGAAGCTTTCTTT.

The chain carries TRBV5-1 and TRBJ2-7; possibly TRBD1 or TRBD2 for D (6 bases each). This CDR3 is built from 15 residues. V lost 1 base and J 10 bases, leaving 21 bases between the germline ends. The germline V gene encodes CDR1 SGHRS and CDR2 YFSETQ. CDR3: CASSLLAGQGPDQYF. CDR3 coding DNA: TGCGCCAGCAGCTTGTTGGCGGGGCAGGGGCCGGATCAGTACTTC.

J is TRBJ2-3 and V is TRBV4-2; 8 bases fit TRBD2. V dropped 4 bases and J dropped 5; count of bases not matched to a gene: 11. The CDR3 consists of 16 residues. The germline gives CDR1 LGHNA, CDR2 YNFKEQ. CDR3 DNA: TGTGCCAGCAGCCCTTTCGGACTAGCAGGAGAAGATACGCAGTATTTT. Translation: CASSPFGLAGEDTQYF.

In this sample, this clonotype turned up a few times. This chain connects TRBV19 to TRBJ1-5; D remains unclear. This CDR3 has 14 amino acids. CDR1 is LNHDA, CDR2 SQIVND, per germline (reference sequence). V lost 1 base to trimming and J lost 1 base, with 5 bases between them. The CDR3 region has the DNA TGTGCCAGTAGTATAGGTGGGAGCAATCAGCCCCAGCATTTT. As protein: CASSIGGSNQPQHF. Filled out from reference TRBV19 and TRBJ1-5, the complete variable domain reads DGGITQSPKYLFRKEGQNVTLSCEQNLNHDAMYWYRQDPGQGLRLIYYSQIVNDFQKGDIAEGYSVSREKKESFPLTVTSAQKNPTAFYLCASSIGGSNQPQHFGDGTRLSIL.

J is TRBJ1-6 and V is TRBV7-9; D not certain. The germline CDR1 and CDR2 sequences are SEHNR and FQNEAQ (reference sequence). Trimming removed 2 bases at V and 7 bases at J, with 9 bases between. This CDR3 comprises 14 residues. The CDR3 bases are TGTGCCAGCAGCTTAACGGGCCCAAATTCACCCCTCCACTTT. It codes for CASSLTGPNSPLHF.

V usage is TRBV7-9 and J usage is TRBJ1-2, with D maybe TRBD1 (6 bases). Looked up from germline, CDR1 is SEHNR and CDR2 is FQNEAQ (reference sequence). The V gene lost 5 bases and the J gene lost 5 bases, with 12 bases spanning the gap. CDR3 length equals 13 residues. The CDR3 DNA sequence: TGTGCCAGCAGCGCAAATCAGGGGTATGGCTACACCTTC. Translation: CASSANQGYGYTF.

In this sample, this clonotype turned up a few times. The genes are TRBV2 and TRBJ2-2; 12 nucleotides agree with TRBD2. The germline CDR1 and CDR2 sequences are SNHLY and FYNNEI. The trim removed 8 bases at V and 2 bases at J, leaving 6 bases unmatched. The CDR3 runs 16 residues. The CDR3 DNA reads as TGTGCCAGCGTTCTAGCGGGAGGGCTCAACACCGGGGAGCTGTTTTTT. Encoded protein: CASVLAGGLNTGELFF.

The V gene is TRBV28, the J gene TRBJ2-4; 7 bases line up with TRBD2. Unmatched junction bases numbered 3, after V lost 3 bases and J lost 1 base. CDR3 size: 15 residues. CDR1 and CDR2 (germline): MDHEN, SYDVKM. This CDR3 is CASSLGGDAKNIQYF. The CDR3 DNA is TGTGCCAGCAGTTTGGGAGGGGATGCCAAAAACATTCAGTACTTC.

The V call is TRBV4-3, the J call TRBJ1-5; D is uncertain. CDR1 is LGHNA and CDR2 is YSLEER in the germline V gene. This CDR3 comprises 15 residues. V was cut by 0 bases and J by 3 bases, with 9 bases left in between. The CDR3 loop reads CASSQDVGINQPQHF. For the CDR3, the DNA is TGCGCCAGCAGCCAAGATGTGGGGATCAATCAGCCCCAGCATTTT.